The source of this TCR beta chain is a study of OX40 agonist ivuxolimab in advanced cancers. About the research overall: Ivuxolimab is an agonistic anti-OX40 (CD134) antibody, and patients were treated with it. Study-wide findings and caveats: The average count of expanded clones was higher among CD8+ T cells than among CD4+.

In the case of this clone: Its antigen remains unknown.

Repertoires were generated with immunoSEQ multiplex PCR, while TCRdb's copy carries only in-frame clones and drops some. The sample lists 65,000 to 95,000 clones; approximately 91% were seen once. Looked up from germline, CDR1 is SNHLY and CDR2 is FYNNEI. The CDR3 contains 15 residues. V shed 2 bases and J 8 bases; nucleotides not matched to a gene: 8. Patients with a history of autoimmune disease or on systemic immunosuppression were excluded. This sequence was found in an adult with an advanced solid tumor such as melanoma, head and neck, liver or kidney cancer. Sequenced material: CD4+ or CD8+ T cells sorted from blood, taken in a trial of the OX40 agonist ivuxolimab. The gene calls are TRBV2 and TRBJ1-4; the match to TRBD1 covers 7 bases. CDR3: CASSETQGVGEKLFF. The CDR3 nucleotides are TGTGCCAGCAGTGAAACTCAGGGGGTCGGCGAAAAACTGTTTTTT.